Listed below are T cell receptor beta chains from one sample, sequenced in a study of cytomegalovirus exposure and HLA in healthy donors. Only in-frame clones appear in the TCRdb table, and some are missing; sequencing was by immunoSEQ multiplex PCR. The table has 100,000 to 130,000 clones, almost 96% seen once. Sequenced input: PBMCs. Receptor source: a woman aged 18-29 years in good health and CMV-seronegative. The conserved cysteine and the conserved F or W are not part of the CDR3 here. D genes are given only for firm matches.

v_call,j_call,d_call,cdr3_aa
TRBV4-1,TRBJ2-6,-,ASSQDVASGANVLT
TRBV4-2,TRBJ2-5,-,ASSQERETQY
TRBV29-1,TRBJ1-5,TRBD1,SAVTGFRQPQH
TRBV19,TRBJ2-7,TRBD2,ASSIPTHTSGLTYEQY
TRBV4-1,TRBJ2-3,TRBD2,ASSHSSGGGDTQY
TRBV18,TRBJ1-2,TRBD1,ASSRGQGNGYT
TRBV28,TRBJ2-3,TRBD2,ASSTYSGKGADTQY
TRBV14,TRBJ2-7,-,ASSPRLSGVIHEQY
TRBV15,TRBJ1-4,TRBD1,ATSPRQGGPNEKLF
TRBV2,TRBJ2-5,TRBD2,ASNQRGGGETQY
TRBV10-3,TRBJ1-1,-,AISEGGSGEAF
TRBV10-3,TRBJ2-5,-,AIMSPTGQETQY
TRBV19,TRBJ1-2,-,ASSSRNPNYGYT
TRBV7-3,TRBJ2-1,TRBD1,ASSPGGAYNEQF
TRBV4-3,TRBJ2-2,TRBD1,ASSQDIRGPTGELF
TRBV7-8,TRBJ2-1,TRBD2,ASSLASGVAYEQF
TRBV27,TRBJ1-2,-,ASSSGQAGRVGYT
TRBV7-9,TRBJ1-4,TRBD1,ASSPIDRERVDEKLF
TRBV19,TRBJ2-7,-,ASGVGADSYEQY
TRBV7-3,TRBJ2-3,TRBD2,ASSRSSGGYSDTQY
TRBV11-2,TRBJ2-1,TRBD2,ASSSTSGGHNEQF
TRBV6-1,TRBJ2-2,-,ASSLRDTNTGELF
TRBV7-9,TRBJ1-2,-,ASSLTREAYGYT
TRBV5-1,TRBJ2-5,TRBD2,ASSLAGGAGTQY
TRBV18,TRBJ1-6,-,ASHLDRHSPLH
TRBV4-1,TRBJ2-3,-,ASSQVITDTQY
TRBV29-1,TRBJ2-5,-,SVHERETQY
TRBV5-1,TRBJ2-2,TRBD2,ASSLAGGGAPSTGELF
TRBV27,TRBJ2-7,TRBD1,ASSLRGQGYEQY
TRBV28,TRBJ1-2,TRBD1,ATLPQPGTGGNYGYT
TRBV9,TRBJ2-3,-,ASSVRTSTDTQY
TRBV7-2,TRBJ2-5,TRBD2,ASSFGTTPPSETQY
TRBV5-4,TRBJ1-2,TRBD1,ASSLPERTGAWGYT
TRBV28,TRBJ1-6,-,ASSTSSYNSPLH
TRBV13,TRBJ2-1,TRBD2,ASTRTSGGANYNEQF
TRBV19,TRBJ1-4,-,ASSTRSGNEKLF
TRBV4-1,TRBJ1-1,-,ASSQVGEGDSEAF
TRBV2,TRBJ2-3,-,ASSEGGQSTDTQY
TRBV2,TRBJ2-7,-,ASTIKGGHRSYEQY
TRBV28,TRBJ2-5,-,ASSLLPGYQETQY
TRBV25-1,TRBJ2-7,-,ASSELGGSDPGEQY
TRBV7-3,TRBJ2-3,TRBD2,ASSLAGGRADTQY
TRBV6-1,TRBJ2-5,TRBD1,ASSERQGMETQY
TRBV7-2,TRBJ2-2,-,ASSTAFTGTGELF
TRBV30,TRBJ2-7,-,AWSGRVYEQY
TRBV6-5,TRBJ2-1,TRBD2,ASSLDSGGNEQF
TRBV19,TRBJ1-1,-,ASSMGQPMNTEAF
TRBV5-1,TRBJ1-1,-,ASSYSGRTYTEAF
TRBV18,TRBJ2-3,-,ASSRGQGPDTQY
TRBV9,TRBJ2-1,TRBD1,ASSVGQGSYNEQF
TRBV7-9,TRBJ1-1,-,ASSPTHEAF